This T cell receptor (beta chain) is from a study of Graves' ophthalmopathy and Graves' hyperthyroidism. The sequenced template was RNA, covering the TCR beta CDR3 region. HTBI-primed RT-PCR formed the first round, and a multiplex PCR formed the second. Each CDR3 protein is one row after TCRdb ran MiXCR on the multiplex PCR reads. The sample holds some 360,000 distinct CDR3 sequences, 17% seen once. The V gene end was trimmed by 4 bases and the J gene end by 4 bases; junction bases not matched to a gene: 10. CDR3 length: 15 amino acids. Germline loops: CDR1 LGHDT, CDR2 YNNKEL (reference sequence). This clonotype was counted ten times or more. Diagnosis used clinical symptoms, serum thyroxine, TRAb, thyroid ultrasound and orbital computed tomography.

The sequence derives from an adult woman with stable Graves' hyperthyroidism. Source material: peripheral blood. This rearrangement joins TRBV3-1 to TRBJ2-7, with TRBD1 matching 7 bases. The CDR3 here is CASSPLGDRPYEQYF. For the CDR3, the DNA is TGTGCCAGCAGCCCTCTAGGGGACAGACCTTACGAGCAGTACTTC.